Below are 25 T cell receptor beta chains sequenced from a single sample in a study of T cells in Graves' hyperthyroidism and ophthalmopathy. Researchers amplified the TCR beta CDR3 regions from RNA transcripts. A set of HTBI primers served as the primers for a first-round RT-PCR of the TCR CDR3. MiXCR, applied by TCRdb to the multiplex PCR reads, yields one record per CDR3 protein. The table has about 690,000 distinct CDR3 sequences, about 18% seen once. The sequencing input was blood. Every receptor here comes from a man between 50 and 59 years old with Graves' hyperthyroidism.

The genes are TRBV24-1 and TRBJ2-3; TRBD1 is a possible D gene (5 bases). Germline lookup yields CDR1 KGHDR and CDR2 SFDVKD. The CDR3 runs to 13 residues. With 5 bases removed from V and 2 bases from J, the gap between germline ends came to 7 bases. CDR3 nucleotide sequence: TGTGCCACCAGTGGACAGTCCACAGATACGCAGTATTTT. The encoded protein is CATSGQSTDTQYF.

The gene calls are TRBV28 and TRBJ2-3; TRBD2 matches at 7 bases. Germline V gene lookup returns CDR1 MDHEN and CDR2 SYDVKM. V gave up 4 bases and J gave up 2 bases; unmatched junction bases: 6. CDR3 length: 15 residues. CDR3 residues: CASSYQRDHTDTQYF. DNA for the CDR3: TGTGCCAGCAGTTATCAGCGGGACCACACAGATACGCAGTATTTT.

This chain joins TRBV4-1 and TRBJ1-2; perhaps TRBD1 as D (6 bases). The CDR3 runs 16 residues. V was trimmed by 2 bases and J by 4 bases, leaving 17 bases between them. Germline CDR1 MGHRA, CDR2 YSYEKL. The CDR3 sequence is CASSQIGQKRTYGYTF. The DNA for the CDR3 is TGCGCCAGCAGCCAAATAGGACAGAAAAGAACCTATGGCTACACCTTC.

A remark on this clonotype: The germline gene is not matched at one end of the junction; a read error may be the cause. CDR3 bases: TGTGCCAGCTCACCACCAGAGTCAGGGGGCGACGATCAGTACTTC. This translates into CASSPPESGGDDQYF. The chain links TRBV18 to TRBJ2-7, with 8 bases fitting TRBD1. The CDR3 loop spans 15 amino acids. Germline CDR1 and CDR2: KGHSH and LQKENI. Full variable domain (missing parts from reference TRBV18 and TRBJ2-7): NAGVMQNPRHLVRRRGQEARLRCSPMKGHSHVYWYRQLPEEGLKFMVYLQKENIIDESGMPKERFSAEFPKEGPSILRIQQVVRGDSAAYFCASSPPESGGDDQYFGPGTRLTVT.

Regarding this clonotype: Mismatch with germline at one junction end may stem from a read error. The chain has TRBV28 and TRBJ1-1; the match to TRBD1 covers 11 bases. The germline gives CDR1 MDHEN, CDR2 SYDVKM. The CDR3 has 15 residues. CDR3 residues: CVSSSQGQGDTEAFF. The CDR3 coding sequence is TGTGTCAGCAGTTCACAGGGACAGGGGGACACTGAAGCTTTCTTT. The full variable domain, completed using reference TRBV28 and TRBJ1-1, is DVKVTQSSRYLVKRTGEKVFLECVQDMDHENMFWYRQDPGLGLRLIYFSYDVKMKEKGDIPEGYSVSREKKERFSLILESASTNQTSMYLCVSSSQGQGDTEAFFGQGTRLTVV.

The rearrangement links TRBV7-9 to TRBJ2-2; D is unclear. V was shortened by 5 bases and J by 1 base, with 14 bases between the two germline ends. Germline CDR1 is SEHNR and CDR2 is FQNEAQ (reference sequence). There are 16 residues in the CDR3. The CDR3 loop reads CASSPPRIVNTGELFF. CDR3 nucleotide sequence: TGTGCCAGCAGCCCCCCCAGAATTGTGAACACCGGGGAGCTGTTTTTT. Full variable domain (remainder filled in from reference TRBV7-9 and TRBJ2-2): DTGVSQNPRHKITKRGQNVTFRCDPISEHNRLYWYRQTLGQGPEFLTYFQNEAQLEKSRLLSDRFSAERPKGSFSTLEIQRTEQGDSAMYLCASSPPRIVNTGELFFGEGSRLTVL.

J is TRBJ2-1 and V is TRBV19, with 15 bases matching TRBD2. The CDR3 loop spans 17 amino acids. Germline loops: CDR1 LNHDA, CDR2 SQIVND (reference sequence). Trimming took 5 bases from V and 4 from J; bases not matched to a gene: 6. The CDR3: CASSLYGTSGRYNEQFF. The CDR3, as DNA: TGTGCCAGTAGTTTGTACGGGACTAGCGGGAGGTACAATGAGCAGTTCTTC.

This clonotype was seen at least ten times. The CDR3 nucleotides are TGCGCCAGCAGCTCAAAGGGCAGGTACTACGAGCAGTACTTC. Translation gives CASSSKGRYYEQYF. V is TRBV5-1 and J is TRBJ2-7; D not resolved. There are 14 residues in the CDR3. V was cut by 3 bases and J by 3 bases, with 13 bases left in between. Germline lookup yields CDR1 SGHRS and CDR2 YFSETQ.

A word on this clonotype: Given a much more abundant clone one base away, this may be a read error. The V call is TRBV30, the J call TRBJ1-5, with D possibly TRBD1 on 5 matching bases. The length of the CDR3 is 15 residues. In germline, CDR1 is GTSNPN, CDR2 SVGIG (reference sequence). CDR3 residues: CARSHDSNSNQPQHF. The CDR3 DNA follows: TGTGCCCGGAGCCATGACAGCAATAGCAATCAGCCCCAGCATTTT.

J is TRBJ2-2 and V is TRBV7-3; weak D call: TRBD1 (5 bases). V lost 1 base, J lost 5 bases, and 14 bases lay in between. Germline CDR1 SGHTA, CDR2 FQGTGA. The CDR3 loop spans 16 amino acids. In DNA form, the CDR3 reads TGTGCCAGCAGCTTAATGGGAACAGGAGCGACCGGGGAGCTGTTTTTT. Its translation is CASSLMGTGATGELFF.

This clonotype was seen at least ten times. The CDR3: CASSFSPARTQYF. The DNA for the CDR3 is TGTGCCAGCAGTTTTTCGCCTGCCAGGACCCAGTACTTC. The chain has TRBV28 and TRBJ2-5; D unclear. Germline lookup yields CDR1 MDHEN and CDR2 SYDVKM. This CDR3 is 13 amino acids long. V lost 3 bases to trimming and J lost 7 bases, with 12 bases between them.

In its sample, this clonotype was seen many times. The J gene is TRBJ2-7, the V gene TRBV11-2, with D possibly matching TRBD1 (6 bases). The CDR3 extends over 13 amino acids. Trimming pared 4 bases from V and 3 bases from J, leaving 10 bases between. Per germline, CDR1 SGHAT and CDR2 FQNNGV. The CDR3 sequence: CASSWGHNYEQYF. In DNA, the CDR3 is TGTGCCAGCAGCTGGGGACATAACTACGAGCAGTACTTC.

This clonotype was counted a single time. A much larger clone lies a single base off, so this may be a read error. V gene TRBV12-3 or TRBV12-4 combines with J gene TRBJ2-7; 8 bases map to TRBD1. With 5 bases clipped from V and 5 bases from J, the junction kept 5 bases outside the gene matches. The CDR3 runs to 13 residues. CDR3: CASSRQQGDEQYF. In DNA, the CDR3 is TGTGCCAGCAGTCGACAACAGGGGGACGAGCAGTACTTC.

J is TRBJ1-5 and V is TRBV19; no firm D call. Germline loops: CDR1 LNHDA, CDR2 SQIVND (reference sequence). The CDR3 has 14 residues. V shed 3 bases and J shed 1 base, with 7 bases lying between them. Here the CDR3 reads CASSMKESNQPQHF. The CDR3, as DNA: TGTGCCAGTAGTATGAAGGAGAGCAATCAGCCCCAGCATTTT. Full variable domain (rest looked up from reference TRBV19 and TRBJ1-5): DGGITQSPKYLFRKEGQNVTLSCEQNLNHDAMYWYRQDPGQGLRLIYYSQIVNDFQKGDIAEGYSVSREKKESFPLTVTSAQKNPTAFYLCASSMKESNQPQHFGDGTRLSIL.

The chain uses TRBV5-1 and TRBJ2-5; D remains ambiguous. Per the germline V gene, CDR1 is SGHRS and CDR2 is YFSETQ. V dropped 5 bases and J dropped 2 bases, with 13 bases sitting between them. The CDR3 runs 14 residues. The CDR3 nucleotides are TGCGCCAGCAGTAAGGGAAGGGAACAAGAGACCCAGTACTTC. This codes for CASSKGREQETQYF. Full variable domain (rest looked up from reference TRBV5-1 and TRBJ2-5): KAGVTQTPRYLIKTRGQQVTLSCSPISGHRSVSWYQQTPGQGLQFLFEYFSETQRNKGNFPGRFSGRQFSNSRSEMNVSTLELGDSALYLCASSKGREQETQYFGPGTRLLVL.

This rearrangement joins TRBV24-1 to TRBJ1-5; no firm D call. The CDR3 consists of 13 residues. Trimming took off 6 bases at V and 0 bases at J, with 5 bases between the two ends. CDR1 is KGHDR, CDR2 SFDVKD, per germline. CDR3 in DNA: TGTGCCACCAGTAAGCATAGCAATCAGCCCCAGCATTTT. Its protein is CATSKHSNQPQHF.

This clonotype was counted at least ten times. J is TRBJ2-6 and V is TRBV10-2; D unresolved. Trimming removed 3 bases from V and 0 bases from J, with 9 bases in between. Germline CDR1 reads WSHSY; CDR2 reads SAAADI. The CDR3 has 16 residues. CDR3 coding DNA: TGCGCCAGCAGTGATGACACTCGCTCTGGGGCCAACGTCCTGACTTTC. Translating gives CASSDDTRSGANVLTF.

This clonotype was seen a handful of times. A clone one base away is much larger, so this may be a read error. The chain recombines TRBV12-3 or TRBV12-4 with TRBJ2-1; TRBD2 matches 9 bases. The CDR3 loop spans 13 amino acids. V lost 9 bases, J lost 6 bases, and 6 bases stayed unmatched. The CDR3 here is CASGERGANEQFF. CDR3 sequence (DNA): TGTGCCAGTGGAGAGCGGGGGGCCAATGAGCAGTTCTTC.

The gene calls are TRBV6-2 or TRBV6-3 and TRBJ1-5, with 8 bases matching TRBD1. CDR1 MNHEY and CDR2 SVGEGT come from the germline V gene. The CDR3 is 16 amino acids. Trimming cost V 5 bases and J 7 bases; bases outside gene matches: 13. The CDR3 sequence: CASSPGRTGFRQPQHF. CDR3 nucleotide sequence: TGTGCCAGCAGTCCAGGCAGGACAGGGTTTAGACAGCCCCAGCATTTT.

The genes are TRBV6-5 and TRBJ2-1; possible D gene TRBD2, 6 bases. Germline V gene sequence: CDR1 MNHEY, CDR2 SVGAGI. The V end lost 4 bases, the J end lost 8 bases, and 18 bases lay between the germline ends. The CDR3 consists of 15 residues. The CDR3 region is CASSLISSGTYEQFF. In DNA, the CDR3 is TGTGCCAGCAGTTTGATCAGCTCAGGGACTTATGAGCAGTTCTTC.

The rearrangement uses TRBV6-2 or TRBV6-3 and TRBJ2-1; 8 bases agree with TRBD1. The germline gives CDR1 MNHEY, CDR2 SVGEGT. This CDR3 spans 16 amino acids. V lost 5 bases to trimming and J lost 7 bases; unmatched junction nucleotides: 13. CDR3: CASSDRGPFIGNEQFF. DNA of the CDR3: TGTGCCAGCAGTGACAGGGGCCCGTTCATAGGTAATGAGCAGTTCTTC.

The chain uses TRBV19 and TRBJ2-7; 7 nucleotides align to TRBD1. The germline V gene has CDR1 LNHDA and CDR2 SQIVND (reference sequence). V shed 4 bases, J shed 3 bases, and the junction held 3 bases outside the gene matches. The CDR3 is 13 residues long. The CDR3 here is CASSTGQIYEQYF. In nucleotides, the CDR3 is TGTGCCAGTAGTACGGGACAGATCTACGAGCAGTACTTC.

This clonotype was observed many times. Written as DNA, the CDR3 is TGTGCCAGCAGTACGACAGGGGTTTGGCAGCCCCAGCATTTT. It encodes CASSTTGVWQPQHF. The rearrangement joins TRBV28 to TRBJ1-5, with 8 nucleotides matching TRBD1. Germline V gene sequence: CDR1 MDHEN, CDR2 SYDVKM. The V segment lost 5 bases and the J segment 7 bases; nucleotides outside the gene matches: 7. CDR3 length equals 14 residues.

On this clonotype itself: This may be a read error: a much more frequent sequence differs by one nucleotide. The chain carries TRBV19 and TRBJ1-2; the D is unclear. V lost 6 bases to trimming and J lost 4 bases, with 18 bases between them. The CDR3 spans 15 residues. Germline CDR1 is LNHDA and CDR2 is SQIVND (reference sequence). CDR3 residues: CASSPPYIYLYGYTF. Written as DNA, the CDR3 is TGTGCCAGTAGCCCGCCTTATATCTACCTCTATGGCTACACCTTC.

V gene TRBV3-1 combines with J gene TRBJ2-6; TRBD1 matches 7 bases. Germline V gives CDR1 LGHDT, CDR2 YNNKEL (reference sequence). The junction had 14 bases not matched to a gene; V was cut back by 0 bases and J by 0 bases. The CDR3 runs 21 residues. The CDR3 loop is CASSQDWSGDSKRSGANVLTF. For the CDR3, the DNA is TGTGCCAGCAGCCAAGATTGGTCCGGGGACAGCAAACGCTCTGGGGCCAACGTCCTGACTTTC.